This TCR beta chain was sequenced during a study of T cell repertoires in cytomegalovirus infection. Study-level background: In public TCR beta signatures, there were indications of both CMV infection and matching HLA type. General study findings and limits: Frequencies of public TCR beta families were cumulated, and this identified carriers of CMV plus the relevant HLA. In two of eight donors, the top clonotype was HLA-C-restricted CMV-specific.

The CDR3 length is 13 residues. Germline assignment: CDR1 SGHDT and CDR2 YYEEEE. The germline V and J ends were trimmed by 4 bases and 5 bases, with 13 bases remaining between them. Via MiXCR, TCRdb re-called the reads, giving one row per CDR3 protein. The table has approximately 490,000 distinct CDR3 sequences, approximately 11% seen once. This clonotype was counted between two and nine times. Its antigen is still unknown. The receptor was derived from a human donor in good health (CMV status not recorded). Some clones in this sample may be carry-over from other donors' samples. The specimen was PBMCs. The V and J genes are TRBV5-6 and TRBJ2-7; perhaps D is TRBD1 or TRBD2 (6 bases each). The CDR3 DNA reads TGTGCCAGCAGCCGGGGGCTGGAGAACGAGCAGTACTTC. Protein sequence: CASSRGLENEQYF.